The rows below give T cell receptor beta chains drawn from one sample of a study of long-term antiretroviral therapy in people with HIV. TCRdb's copy holds only in-frame clones and misses some; the assay was immunoSEQ multiplex PCR. The sample includes about 27,000 clones, more than 75% of them seen just once. Sequencing was performed on unsorted PBMCs, taken 2.9 years after starting antiretroviral therapy. Receptors originate from a man over 45 with HIV. The conserved cysteine and the conserved F or W are not part of the CDR3 here.

v_call: TRBV6-5; j_call: TRBJ2-7; cdr3_aa: ASSGAGGYEQY
v_call: TRBV7-9; j_call: TRBJ2-1; cdr3_aa: ASSLAQGTYNEQF
v_call: TRBV18; j_call: TRBJ1-2; cdr3_aa: ASSPAQGGNYGYT
v_call: TRBV7-3; j_call: TRBJ2-6; cdr3_aa: ASSMDGDVSGANVLT
v_call: TRBV11-2; j_call: TRBJ1-3; cdr3_aa: ASSVRPATGATGNTIY
v_call: TRBV5-1; j_call: TRBJ2-7; cdr3_aa: ASSTSGGAYEQY
v_call: TRBV28; j_call: TRBJ1-2; cdr3_aa: ASSSSSSIGT
v_call: TRBV4-1; j_call: TRBJ2-7; cdr3_aa: ASSQAPGSYEQY
v_call: TRBV10-3; j_call: TRBJ1-5; cdr3_aa: AISDRVVQPQH
v_call: TRBV4-1; j_call: TRBJ1-4; cdr3_aa: ASSQALGGELF
v_call: TRBV6-5; j_call: TRBJ2-7; cdr3_aa: ASSPRGGIYEQY
v_call: TRBV27; j_call: TRBJ2-7; cdr3_aa: ASSFRGSYEQY